This T cell receptor (beta chain) is drawn from a study of T cell responses to AZD1222 COVID-19 vaccine. Whole-study context: Pooling was applied to second doses at about 4 or about 12 weeks. Study-wide results and caveats: Repertoires were sampled only after the peak T cell response.

In regard to this clone: The target antigen is unknown.

Repertoires were generated with immunoSEQ multiplex PCR, while TCRdb's copy carries only in-frame clones and drops some. The repertoire holds 130,000 to 150,000 clones, with 91% as singletons. The CDR3 has 14 amino acids. Germline V CDR1 and CDR2: MNHEY, SVGAGI. V lost 6 bases to trimming and J lost 2 bases, with 10 bases between them. The gene calls are TRBV6-5 and TRBJ1-4; D remains ambiguous. The origin of this receptor is an adult in good health. The sample in question was peripheral blood, obtained on day 0 of AZD1222 vaccination. The CDR3 DNA sequence: TGTGCCAGCAGACCGGGTTGGACTAATGAAAAACTGTTTTTT. Its protein product is CASRPGWTNEKLFF.